A selection of T cell receptor beta chains follows, all from one sample in a study of T cell responses to AZD1222 COVID-19 vaccine. Profiled with immunoSEQ multiplex PCR; TCRdb holds only in-frame clones, not every one. The sample records approximately 120,000 clones, approximately 90% being singletons. This material consisted of peripheral blood, taken on day 0 of AZD1222 vaccination. All receptors derive from an adult in good health. The CDR3 runs from the conserved cysteine through the conserved F or W. The D gene is left open where the match is weak. Size is stated for part of the rows, as once, few or many counts, or as a class when the clone is expanded.

abundance,len,j_gene,d_gene,v_gene,CDR3nt,CDR3aa
-,17,TRBJ2-7,TRBD1,TRBV6-1,TGTGCCAGCAGTGAAGGACAGGGGGCAAATGTGAGATACGAGCAGTACTTC,CASSEGQGANVRYEQYF
-,14,TRBJ2-5,-,TRBV19,TGTGCCAGTAGTACCGACAGGCTTCGAGAGACCCAGTACTTC,CASSTDRLRETQYF
-,19,TRBJ2-5,TRBD1,TRBV7-9,TGTGCCAGCAGCTCATTCCCACAAAAACCGGGACAGGGTAGTCAGACCCAGTACTTC,CASSSFPQKPGQGSQTQYF
-,13,TRBJ2-1,-,TRBV6-5,TGTGCCAGCAGTTACGGGCCGGGGAATGAGCAGTTCTTC,CASSYGPGNEQFF
-,13,TRBJ1-2,-,TRBV12-3/TRBV12-4,TGTGCCAGCAACCGGGCAGAGAAGACAGGCTACACCTTC,CASNRAEKTGYTF
-,14,TRBJ1-2,-,TRBV28,TGTGCCAGCTCCCAACGGACCCGGGACTATGGCTACACCTTC,CASSQRTRDYGYTF
-,14,TRBJ2-3,-,TRBV3-1/TRBV3-2,TGTGCCAGCAGCCCCTCCCAGCGGTTTGATACGCAGTATTTT,CASSPSQRFDTQYF
-,15,TRBJ2-3,-,TRBV21-1,TGTGCCAGCAGCCCACGGCCTGGGCCCACAGATACGCAGTATTTT,CASSPRPGPTDTQYF
-,12,TRBJ2-1,-,TRBV27,TGTGCCAGCAGTTTCGCGGGGAATGAGCAGTTCTTC,CASSFAGNEQFF
-,15,TRBJ1-1,TRBD1,TRBV10-3,TGTGCCATCAGTGCGGAAACAGGGGGGAGGACTGAAGCTTTCTTT,CAISAETGGRTEAFF
-,15,TRBJ2-7,TRBD2,TRBV7-9,TGTGCCAGCAGCTCAAGGACTAGCGGGCCCTACGAGCAGTACTTC,CASSSRTSGPYEQYF
-,15,TRBJ2-2,TRBD1,TRBV5-8,TGTGCCAGCAGCTTGATCAAGGGGGCGGCCGGGGAGCTGTTTTTT,CASSLIKGAAGELFF
few,13,TRBJ1-1,-,TRBV11-2,TGTGCCAGCAGCTCTCAGGGAAACACTGAAGCTTTCTTT,CASSSQGNTEAFF
once,13,TRBJ1-5,-,TRBV7-2,TGTGCCAGCAGCTTATCGGTGAGTCAGCCCCAGCATTTT,CASSLSVSQPQHF
-,15,TRBJ2-1,-,TRBV3-1/TRBV3-2,TGTGCCAGCAGCCAGAGGACAGGGAGGGAACCTGAGCAGTTCTTC,CASSQRTGREPEQFF
-,19,TRBJ2-3,TRBD2,TRBV4-3,TGCGCCAGCAGCCTGGGACTAGCGGGGGGGCCCACCCGCACAGATACGCAGTATTTT,CASSLGLAGGPTRTDTQYF
-,13,TRBJ2-7,-,TRBV21-1,TGTGCCAGCAGCAAAGGGACAGGGAACGAGCAGTACTTC,CASSKGTGNEQYF
-,18,TRBJ2-6,TRBD1,TRBV28,TGTGCCAGCAGCTGGAGGACAGGGGCCGTTTCTGGGGCCAACGTCCTGACTTTC,CASSWRTGAVSGANVLTF
-,15,TRBJ1-5,-,TRBV2,TGTGCCAGCACCCAAGGGGCCGAGGGCAATCAGCCCCAGCATTTT,CASTQGAEGNQPQHF
-,15,TRBJ1-4,-,TRBV7-2,TGTGCCAGCAGCTTGGCGCCAGGGGATAATGAAAAACTGTTTTTT,CASSLAPGDNEKLFF